The clone carrying this TCR beta chain was picked up many times. Researchers took RNA transcripts and amplified the TCR beta CDR3 regions from them. HTBI primers drove first-round RT-PCR of the TCR CDR3. TCRdb passed the multiplex PCR reads through MiXCR, listing each CDR3 protein once. The data contain around 350,000 distinct CDR3 sequences, about 16% of them seen just once; the ten biggest clones take up approximately 19%. This record comes from a study of T cells in Graves' hyperthyroidism and ophthalmopathy. This CDR3 contains 18 residues. The V gene end was trimmed by 3 bases and the J gene end by 4 bases; junction bases not matched to a gene: 14. The germline gives CDR1 MNHEY, CDR2 SMNVEV (reference sequence).

The rearrangement links TRBV27 to TRBJ2-3; TRBD2 matches 9 bases. The material sequenced was blood. The source is a woman in her sixties or seventies with Graves' ophthalmopathy. In nucleotides, the CDR3 is TGTGCCAGCAGTTTGAGGGGTCGGTTGGTAGCGGGAGCAGATACGCAGTATTTT. It translates to CASSLRGRLVAGADTQYF.